This entry lists 23 T cell receptor beta chains sequenced from one sample in a study of human T cells and chemical hapten exposure. The template was total RNA from unfractionated whole blood. Individual cDNA molecules had unique molecular identifiers attached to them by the library. TCRdb itself ran the reads through MiXCR, one entry per CDR3 protein. The sample shows about 120,000 distinct CDR3 sequences, over 7% of them seen only once. The material sequenced was whole blood. These receptors all come from a human donor in good health. Some clones in this sample may be carry-over from other donors' samples.

The rearrangement uses TRBV14 and TRBJ2-3, with D hard to call. Germline CDR1 reads SGHDN; CDR2 reads FVKESK. The V end was cut by 6 bases, the J end by 6 bases, with 16 bases between. This CDR3 is built from 14 residues. The DNA of the CDR3 is TGTGCCAGCAGTAAAAGCGCCGCGGCGGATACGCAGTATTTT. Translating it yields CASSKSAAADTQYF.

This clonotype has a count of ten or more. The rearrangement joins TRBV14 to TRBJ1-5; D call uncertain. Germline V lookup: CDR1 SGHDN, CDR2 FVKESK. V was pared by 6 bases and J by 2 bases, with 14 bases between. There are 15 residues in the CDR3. CDR3 loop: CASSEGPAGNQPQHF. CDR3 nucleotide sequence: TGTGCCAGCAGTGAAGGCCCGGCGGGCAATCAGCCCCAGCATTTT.

Ten or more counts support this clonotype. J is TRBJ1-1 and V is TRBV5-1, with no clear D. V lost 0 bases, J lost 4 bases, and 16 bases lay in between. The CDR3 is 16 amino acids. Germline CDR1 SGHRS, CDR2 YFSETQ. CDR3: CASSLDPNLGTTEAFF. CDR3 bases: TGCGCCAGCAGCTTGGATCCGAACCTAGGTACCACTGAAGCTTTCTTT.

The J gene is TRBJ2-5, the V gene TRBV5-1; the D is unclear. The V end lost 2 bases, the J end lost 2 bases, and 16 bases lay between the germline ends. The CDR3 contains 16 residues. The germline CDR1 and CDR2 sequences are SGHRS and YFSETQ. CDR3 amino acids: CASSLFPGSLQETQYF. CDR3 coding DNA: TGCGCCAGCAGCTTATTTCCCGGATCGTTACAAGAGACCCAGTACTTC. The whole variable domain, filled in from reference TRBV5-1 and TRBJ2-5, reads KAGVTQTPRYLIKTRGQQVTLSCSPISGHRSVSWYQQTPGQGLQFLFEYFSETQRNKGNFPGRFSGRQFSNSRSEMNVSTLELGDSALYLCASSLFPGSLQETQYFGPGTRLLVL.

This clonotype was seen a handful of times. V and J are TRBV12-3 or TRBV12-4 and TRBJ2-1; 8 bases line up with TRBD2. J was trimmed by 3 bases and V by 2 bases; bases with no gene match: 6. CDR3 length equals 16 residues. Written as DNA, the CDR3 is TGTGCCAGCAGTTTATTCGGGGGGGGCTACTACAATGAGCAGTTCTTC. Its protein is CASSLFGGGYYNEQFF.

This clonotype came up many times. The chain employs TRBV12-3 or TRBV12-4 and TRBJ1-5, with D possibly matching TRBD1 (6 bases). V was shortened by 2 bases and J by 7 bases, with 18 bases between the two germline ends. This CDR3 comprises 16 residues. CDR3 bases: TGTGCCAGCAGTTTAAGGGCGGCCACGGGGGGCCAGCCCCAGCATTTT. Translation: CASSLRAATGGQPQHF.

This clonotype was seen at least ten times. This chain uses TRBV19 with TRBJ1-2, with D hard to call. Germline-derived CDR1 and CDR2 are LNHDA and SQIVND (reference sequence). The CDR3 totals 13 residues. V lost 7 bases and J lost 6, with 15 bases in between. As DNA, the CDR3 is TGTGCCAGTAATCAGCCTCAACGGGATGGCTACACCTTC. Its translation is CASNQPQRDGYTF.

In this sample, this clonotype turned up a few times. The chain joins TRBV2 to TRBJ2-7; D uncertain. V was pared by 7 bases and J by 4 bases, with 11 bases between. Germline V gene sequence: CDR1 SNHLY, CDR2 FYNNEI. The CDR3 is 12 amino acids. The CDR3 here is CASTANDYEQYF. The CDR3 bases are TGTGCCAGCACGGCTAATGATTACGAGCAGTACTTC.

Many counts were recorded for this clonotype. The chain employs TRBV18 and TRBJ2-7, with 7 bases identical to TRBD1. With V trimmed by 4 bases and J by 1 base, 4 bases remained unmatched. Per the germline V gene, CDR1 is KGHSH and CDR2 is LQKENI. The length of the CDR3 is 14 residues. CDR3 sequence reads: CASSLKTGSYEQYF. As DNA, the CDR3 is TGTGCCAGCTCACTAAAGACAGGGTCCTACGAGCAGTACTTC.

The rearrangement joins TRBV11-2 to TRBJ2-1; TRBD1 might be the D (6 bases). V was pared by 4 bases and J by 7 bases, with 23 bases between. The CDR3 runs to 17 residues. CDR1 and CDR2 from the germline V gene are SGHAT and FQNNGV. DNA for the CDR3: TGTGCCAGCAGCTCCTTCCGTCGAGACAGGCACCCGAATGAGCAGTTCTTC. Translation gives CASSSFRRDRHPNEQFF.

This chain links TRBV19 with TRBJ2-7; 9 bases map to TRBD1. Losses at the gene ends were 8 bases for V and 4 bases for J; bases not matched to a gene: 3. The CDR3 is 12 amino acids. Germline V gene lookup returns CDR1 LNHDA and CDR2 SQIVND (reference sequence). DNA of the CDR3: TGTGCCAGTGGACAGGGGAAATACGAGCAGTACTTC. Protein product: CASGQGKYEQYF.

A few counts support this clonotype. The genes are TRBV6-2 or TRBV6-3 and TRBJ2-3; 8 bases agree with TRBD2. Trimming took 6 bases from V and 4 from J; bases not matched to a gene: 9. The CDR3 consists of 15 residues. The V gene's germline CDR1 is MNHEY and CDR2 SVGEGT. The CDR3 sequence: CASRTTSDDSDTQYF. As DNA, the CDR3 is TGTGCCAGCAGAACGACTAGCGATGATTCAGATACGCAGTATTTT.

The chain employs TRBV29-1 and TRBJ2-3; 7 nucleotides match TRBD2. CDR3 size: 15 residues. The germline V gene has CDR1 SQVTM and CDR2 ANQGSEA. With V trimmed by 7 bases and J by 1 base, 11 bases remained unmatched. CDR3 region: CSATPSGGGTDTQYF. CDR3 DNA: TGCAGCGCCACTCCTAGCGGAGGAGGCACAGATACGCAGTATTTT.

The CDR3 bases are TGTGCCAGCAGAATGCCAGGTGTTGGAAACACCATATATTTT. Protein product: CASRMPGVGNTIYF. This chain connects TRBV6-5 to TRBJ1-3, with unresolved D. The CDR3 sequence is 14 residues long. V lost 6 bases, J lost 3 bases, and 12 bases lay in between. Germline-derived CDR1 and CDR2 are MNHEY and SVGAGI.

In this sample, this clonotype turned up a few times. The rearrangement uses TRBV6-6 and TRBJ2-3; unclear D gene. The CDR3 has 12 amino acids. Germline V gene sequence: CDR1 MNHNY, CDR2 SVGAGI (reference sequence). Trimming removed 6 bases from V and 4 bases from J, with 8 bases in between. In DNA, the CDR3 is TGTGCCAGCAGCCCCGTTGCAGATACGCAGTATTTT. This sequence encodes CASSPVADTQYF.

The sample holds many counts of this clonotype. The chain has TRBV7-9 and TRBJ2-7; 8 bases align to TRBD1. The trim removed 7 bases at V and 4 bases at J, leaving 3 bases unmatched. CDR3 length: 12 amino acids. Germline CDR1 and CDR2: SEHNR and FQNEAQ (reference sequence). CDR3 sequence (DNA): TGTGCCAGCAAGACAGGGGAATACGAGCAGTACTTC. It translates to CASKTGEYEQYF.

Only a few counts were recorded for this clonotype. The chain carries TRBV12-3 or TRBV12-4 and TRBJ2-3, with D maybe TRBD2 (6 bases). There are 15 residues in the CDR3. V was clipped by 5 bases and J by 5 bases, with 17 bases between them. The CDR3 spells CASSPDYPEGDTQYF. The CDR3 nucleotides are TGTGCCAGCAGTCCCGACTACCCGGAGGGAGATACGCAGTATTTT.

In this sample, this clonotype turned up many times. V gene TRBV27 combines with J gene TRBJ2-1, with D maybe TRBD1 (5 bases). CDR3 length: 13 residues. The germline gives CDR1 MNHEY, CDR2 SMNVEV (reference sequence). V lost 5 bases, J lost 4 bases, and 9 bases lay in between. In DNA form, the CDR3 reads TGTGCCAGCAGTACGACAGTATACAATGAGCAGTTCTTC. This translates into CASSTTVYNEQFF.

This clonotype came up a few times. The gene calls are TRBV5-1 and TRBJ2-5, with a weak D call TRBD1 (6 bases). This CDR3 contains 14 residues. Germline lookup yields CDR1 SGHRS and CDR2 YFSETQ. Trimming left V 4 bases short and J 2 bases short, with 12 bases between. In DNA form, the CDR3 reads TGCGCCAGCAGCAGGGGGAATTCGCAAGAGACCCAGTACTTC. This codes for CASSRGNSQETQYF.

This clonotype turned up a few times. The gene calls are TRBV4-1 and TRBJ1-1, with 12 bases that match TRBD1. V was clipped by 2 bases and J by 1 base; unmatched bases: 11. The germline gives CDR1 MGHRA, CDR2 YSYEKL. The CDR3 is 19 amino acids. CDR3 DNA: TGCGCCAGCAGCCAATATTTCCGGGACAGGGGGCTAGAGAACACTGAAGCTTTCTTT. Translation gives CASSQYFRDRGLENTEAFF.

This clonotype came up a few times. V is TRBV12-3 or TRBV12-4 and J is TRBJ1-2; no clear D gene. There are 15 residues in the CDR3. Trimming pared 3 bases from V and 0 bases from J, leaving 11 bases between. The CDR3 spells CASSFGLGANYGYTF. The CDR3 DNA is TGTGCCAGCAGTTTCGGCCTTGGGGCTAACTATGGCTACACCTTC.

This clonotype showed up many times. The chain recombines TRBV5-1 with TRBJ2-1, with TRBD2 as a possible D gene (6 bases). Germline V gene sequence: CDR1 SGHRS, CDR2 YFSETQ. Trimming stripped 0 bases from V and 5 bases from J, with 12 bases between. This CDR3 is 15 amino acids long. The CDR3 DNA reads as TGCGCCAGCAGCTTGGAGGCTAGCGACAACAATGAGCAGTTCTTC. It translates to CASSLEASDNNEQFF.

The CDR3 DNA reads as TGTGCCAGCAGTCCGCGACTAGCGGGAGCCTCCAATGAGCAGTTCTTC. Its protein is CASSPRLAGASNEQFF. This sequence joins TRBV27 and TRBJ2-1; TRBD2 aligns across 12 bases. Germline V CDR1 and CDR2: MNHEY, SMNVEV (reference sequence). This CDR3 is built from 16 residues. Germline trimming cut 5 bases from V and 6 bases from J; bases unmatched to any gene: 8.